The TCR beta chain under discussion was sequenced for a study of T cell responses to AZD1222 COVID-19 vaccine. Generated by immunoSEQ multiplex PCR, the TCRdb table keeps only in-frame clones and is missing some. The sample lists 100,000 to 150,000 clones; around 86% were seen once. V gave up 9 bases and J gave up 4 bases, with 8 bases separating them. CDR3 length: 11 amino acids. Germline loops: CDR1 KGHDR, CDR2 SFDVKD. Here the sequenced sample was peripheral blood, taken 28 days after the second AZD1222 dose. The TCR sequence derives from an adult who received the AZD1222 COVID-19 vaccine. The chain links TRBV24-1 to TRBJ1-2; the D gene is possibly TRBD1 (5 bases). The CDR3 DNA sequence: TGTGCCACCCAGGGAAGCTATGGCTACACCTTC. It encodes CATQGSYGYTF.